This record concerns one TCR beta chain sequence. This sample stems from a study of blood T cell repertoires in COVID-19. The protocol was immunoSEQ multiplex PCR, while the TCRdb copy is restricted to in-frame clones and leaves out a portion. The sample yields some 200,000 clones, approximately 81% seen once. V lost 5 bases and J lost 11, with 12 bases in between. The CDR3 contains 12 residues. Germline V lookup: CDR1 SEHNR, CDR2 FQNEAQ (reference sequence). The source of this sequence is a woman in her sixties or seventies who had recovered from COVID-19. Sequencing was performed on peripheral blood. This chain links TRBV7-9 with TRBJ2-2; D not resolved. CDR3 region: CASSLDMLELFF. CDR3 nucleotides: TGTGCCAGCAGCCTCGACATGCTCGAGCTGTTTTTT.